These 20 T cell receptor beta chains were all obtained from the same sample, sequenced in a study of T cell responses to AZD1222 COVID-19 vaccine. The repertoire was sequenced with immunoSEQ multiplex PCR; TCRdb's copy has only in-frame clones and lacks some. The sample holds about 120,000 clones, 75% to 95% seen once. The input for sequencing was peripheral blood, taken on day 0 of AZD1222 vaccination. The receptors come from an adult in good health.

The chain links TRBV6-2 or TRBV6-3 to TRBJ2-3, with TRBD2 identical over 9 bases. V was pared by 3 bases and J by 3 bases, with 13 bases of the junction left unmatched. The CDR3 consists of 18 residues. From germline, CDR1 is MNHEY and CDR2 SVGEGT. The CDR3 sequence: CASSYIVAGAPKTDTQYF. Written as DNA, the CDR3 is TGTGCCAGCAGTTATATCGTAGCGGGGGCACCCAAAACAGATACGCAGTATTTT.

This sequence joins TRBV30 and TRBJ2-6, with 8 bases fitting TRBD1. V was pared by 1 base and J by 3 bases, with 2 bases of the junction left unmatched. The CDR3 has 15 residues. CDR1 is GTSNPN, CDR2 SVGIG, per germline (reference sequence). The CDR3 nucleotides read TGTGCCTGGAGTGGACAGGGGTATGGGGCCAACGTCCTGACTTTC. This codes for CAWSGQGYGANVLTF.

The chain recombines TRBV4-3 with TRBJ2-7; a weak D match, TRBD1 (5 bases). Germline-derived CDR1 and CDR2 are LGHNA and YSLEER. CDR3 length: 14 amino acids. V gave up 0 bases and J gave up 3 bases, with 9 bases separating them. The CDR3 loop reads CASSQEGASYEQYF. In nucleotides, the CDR3 is TGCGCCAGCAGCCAAGAAGGGGCCAGCTACGAGCAGTACTTC.

The CDR3 coding sequence is TGTGCCAGCAGCTTGGGACAGGAGACCTATGGCTACACCTTC. Protein: CASSLGQETYGYTF. This chain connects TRBV5-4 to TRBJ1-2, with D possibly TRBD1 on 6 matching bases. The CDR3 length is 14 residues. Per germline, CDR1 SGHNT and CDR2 YYREEE (reference sequence). Trimming took 0 bases from V and 4 from J, leaving 10 bases between them.

The gene calls are TRBV7-2 and TRBJ1-6; a possible D gene is TRBD1 (5 bases). CDR1 and CDR2 (germline): SGHTA, FQGNSA. The CDR3 sequence is 15 residues long. V shed 5 bases and J shed 5 bases, with 13 bases lying between them. The CDR3 bases are TGTGCCAGCAGCCCGGGACGGCCCAATAATTCACCCCTCCACTTT. This encodes CASSPGRPNNSPLHF. Full variable domain (rest looked up from reference TRBV7-2 and TRBJ1-6): GAGVSQSPSNKVTEKGKDVELRCDPISGHTALYWYRQSLGQGLEFLIYFQGNSAPDKSGLPSDRFSAERTGGSVSTLTIQRTQQEDSAVYLCASSPGRPNNSPLHFGNGTRLTVT.

This chain links TRBV6-1 with TRBJ1-4; 9 positions match TRBD1. This CDR3 has 14 amino acids. CDR1 is MNHNS and CDR2 is SASEGT in the germline V gene. V lost 3 bases to trimming and J lost 7 bases; unmatched junction nucleotides: 3. The CDR3 nucleotides are TGTGCCAGCAGTGACCCGACAGGGGGTGAAAAACTGTTTTTT. It translates to CASSDPTGGEKLFF.

In DNA, the CDR3 is TGTGCCAGCAGTTTAAAGGGGGCATTAGGCTACACCTTC. Amino acids: CASSLKGALGYTF. The genes are TRBV27 and TRBJ1-2; 7 bases match TRBD1. Germline V gene sequence: CDR1 MNHEY, CDR2 SMNVEV (reference sequence). V was clipped by 2 bases and J by 8 bases; unmatched bases: 5. CDR3 length equals 13 residues.

V is TRBV5-8 and J is TRBJ2-7; D ambiguous. The germline V gene has CDR1 SGHTS and CDR2 YDEGEE. The V and J ends lost 5 bases and 3 bases respectively, with 6 bases between them. The CDR3 covers 11 residues. The CDR3 is CASRRLYEQYF. CDR3 nucleotide sequence: TGTGCCAGCAGACGTCTCTACGAGCAGTACTTC.

V is TRBV28 and J is TRBJ2-5, with TRBD1 matching 7 bases. Germline V gene data show CDR1 as MDHEN and CDR2 as SYDVKM. The V segment lost 6 bases and the J segment 4 bases; nucleotides outside the gene matches: 5. This CDR3 contains 13 residues. CDR3: CASRLTGVETQYF. In nucleotides, the CDR3 is TGTGCCAGCAGGCTAACAGGGGTAGAGACCCAGTACTTC.

The chain carries TRBV20-1 and TRBJ1-1, with TRBD1 identical over 7 bases. The junction had 8 bases not matched to a gene; V was cut back by 4 bases and J by 3 bases. CDR1 and CDR2 (germline): DFQATT, SNEGSKA (reference sequence). This CDR3 has 14 amino acids. The CDR3 sequence: CSATEQGRYTEAFF. In DNA, the CDR3 is TGCAGTGCTACTGAACAGGGGCGGTACACTGAAGCTTTCTTT.

For the CDR3, the DNA is TGTGCCAGCAGCTTAGTTGTAAGGGCCACTGAAGCTTTCTTT. This sequence encodes CASSLVVRATEAFF. The chain has TRBV11-2 and TRBJ1-1; D is unclear. Deletions cut 1 base from V and 4 bases from J, with 10 bases between. CDR1 and CDR2 (germline): SGHAT, FQNNGV. This CDR3 spans 14 amino acids. Supplemented by reference TRBV11-2 and TRBJ1-1, the full variable domain reads EAGVAQSPRYKIIEKRQSVAFWCNPISGHATLYWYQQILGQGPKLLIQFQNNGVVDDSQLPKDRFSAERLKGVDSTLKIQPAKLEDSAVYLCASSLVVRATEAFFGQGTRLTVV.

V and J are TRBV7-3 and TRBJ2-2; 9 positions agree with TRBD1. Germline loops: CDR1 SGHTA, CDR2 FQGTGA. The CDR3 runs to 15 residues. V gave up 1 base and J gave up 3 bases; unmatched junction bases: 0. CDR3 region: CASSLRQGDTGELFF. The DNA of the CDR3 is TGTGCCAGCAGCTTAAGACAGGGGGACACCGGGGAGCTGTTTTTT. The variable domain in full, completed from reference TRBV7-3 and TRBJ2-2, reads GAGVSQTPSNKVTEKGKYVELRCDPISGHTALYWYRQSLGQGPEFLIYFQGTGAADDSGLPNDRFFAVRPEGSVSTLKIQRTERGDSAVYLCASSLRQGDTGELFFGEGSRLTVL.

The chain couples TRBV6-5 to TRBJ1-5; a weak D match, TRBD1 (5 bases). The germline V gene encodes CDR1 MNHEY and CDR2 SVGAGI. The CDR3 loop spans 14 amino acids. Trimming removed 6 bases at V and 0 bases at J, with 9 bases between. CDR3 region: CASSRTGSNQPQHF. Written as DNA, the CDR3 is TGTGCCAGCAGCCGAACAGGTAGCAATCAGCCCCAGCATTTT.

The chain recombines TRBV5-4 with TRBJ2-2; weak D call: TRBD1 (6 bases). The germline V and J ends were trimmed by 4 bases and 6 bases, with 16 bases remaining between them. The length of the CDR3 is 15 residues. Germline loops: CDR1 SGHNT, CDR2 YYREEE (reference sequence). The CDR3 nucleotides are TGTGCCAGCAGCCCGGTAGGGGACATCTCCGGGGAGCTGTTTTTT. It specifies CASSPVGDISGELFF. Full variable domain (missing parts from reference TRBV5-4 and TRBJ2-2): ETGVTQSPTHLIKTRGQQVTLRCSSQSGHNTVSWYQQALGQGPQFIFQYYREEENGRGNFPPRFSGLQFPNYSSELNVNALELDDSALYLCASSPVGDISGELFFGEGSRLTVL.

The V call is TRBV3-1 (or the pseudogene TRBV3-2), the J call TRBJ1-6; 7 nucleotides line up with TRBD1. The CDR3 contains 14 residues. The junction had 4 bases not matched to a gene; V was cut back by 4 bases and J by 7 bases. In germline, CDR1 is LGHDT, CDR2 YNNKEL (reference sequence). CDR3 DNA sequence: TGTGCCAGCAGCCCTCCGGGACAGAATTCACCCCTCCACTTT. This sequence encodes CASSPPGQNSPLHF.

The genes are TRBV19 and TRBJ2-3, with D uncertain. This CDR3 is 14 amino acids long. Per germline, CDR1 LNHDA and CDR2 SQIVND (reference sequence). Trimming took off 5 bases at V and 6 bases at J, with 15 bases between the two ends. The CDR3 reads CASSLSSWPDTQYF. The CDR3 DNA reads as TGTGCCAGTAGTCTCTCCTCTTGGCCTGATACGCAGTATTTT.

The rearrangement joins TRBV25-1 to TRBJ1-3, with D hard to call. Germline CDR1 MGHDK, CDR2 SYGVNS. V lost 6 bases to trimming and J lost 9 bases, with 12 bases between them. This CDR3 has 12 amino acids. CDR3 protein: CASSRPLGTIYF. The CDR3, as DNA: TGTGCCAGCAGCCGCCCCTTGGGCACCATATATTTT.

This clone was seen once. This chain joins TRBV6-6 and TRBJ2-1; D uncertain. In germline, CDR1 is MNHNY, CDR2 SVGAGI (reference sequence). CDR3 length: 12 residues. V was clipped by 5 bases and J by 4 bases, with 6 bases between them. The CDR3 loop is CASSAQYNEQFF. The CDR3 DNA is TGTGCCAGCAGTGCACAGTACAATGAGCAGTTCTTC.

V and J are TRBV27 and TRBJ2-5; 9 bases are a match to TRBD1. In germline, CDR1 is MNHEY, CDR2 SMNVEV (reference sequence). J gave up 5 bases and V 6 bases, and 4 bases lay outside the gene matches. This CDR3 is 13 amino acids long. The CDR3 DNA reads as TGTGCCAGCAGGACAGGGGGACGGGAGACCCAGTACTTC. Amino acids: CASRTGGRETQYF.

In the case of this clone: One end of the junction fails to match germline, which may point to a read error. The chain combines TRBV12-3 or TRBV12-4 with TRBJ2-5; possibly TRBD1 for D (5 bases). The CDR3 is 11 amino acids. For the CDR3, the DNA is TGTGCCAGCAGTTTGGGGCCCACTCGTAACTTC. Its protein product is CASSLGPTRNF.